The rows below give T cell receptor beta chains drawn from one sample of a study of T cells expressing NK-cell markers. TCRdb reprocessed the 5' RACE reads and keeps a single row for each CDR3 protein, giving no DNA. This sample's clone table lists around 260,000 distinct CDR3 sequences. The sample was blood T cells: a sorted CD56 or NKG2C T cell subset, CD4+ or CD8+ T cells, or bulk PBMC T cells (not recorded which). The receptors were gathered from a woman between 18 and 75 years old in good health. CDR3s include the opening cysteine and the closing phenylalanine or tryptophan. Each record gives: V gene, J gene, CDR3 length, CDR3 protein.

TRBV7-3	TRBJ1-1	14	CASSLRRANTEAFF
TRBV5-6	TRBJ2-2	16	CASSPDRRANTGELFF
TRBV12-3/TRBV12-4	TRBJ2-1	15	CASSTGEYSYNEQFF
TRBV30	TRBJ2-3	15	CAWSGGRTSTDTQYF
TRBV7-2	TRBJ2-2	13	CASRRTEGGELFF
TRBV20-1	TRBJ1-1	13	CSARTGDRPKSFF
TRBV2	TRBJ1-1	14	CASGRQGRNTEAFF
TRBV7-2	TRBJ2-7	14	CASSLQASSYEQYF
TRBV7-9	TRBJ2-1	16	CASSFFGTRKRNEQFF
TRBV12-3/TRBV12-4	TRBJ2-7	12	CASRRSGYEQYF
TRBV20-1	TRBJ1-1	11	CSASGTPEAFF
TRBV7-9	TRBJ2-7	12	CASSFSLGEQYF
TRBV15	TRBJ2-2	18	CATSRGVSGRANTGELFF
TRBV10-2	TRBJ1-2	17	CASSTTGTGGADYGYTF
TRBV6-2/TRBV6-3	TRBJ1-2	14	CASSYVGTGSGYTF
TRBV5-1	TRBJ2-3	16	CASSWGTSGGTDTQYF
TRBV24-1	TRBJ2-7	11	CATAHGYEQYF
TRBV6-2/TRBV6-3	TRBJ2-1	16	CASRLHRYSSYNEQFF
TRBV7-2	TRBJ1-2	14	CASSLDTGAYGYTF
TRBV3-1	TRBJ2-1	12	CASSQDPGRRFF
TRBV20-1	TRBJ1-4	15	CSALGDKATNEKLFF
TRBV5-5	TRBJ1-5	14	CASSLVAGSRPQHF
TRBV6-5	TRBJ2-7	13	CASSYTGDYEQYF
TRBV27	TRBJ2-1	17	CASGEWGGSSSYNEQFF
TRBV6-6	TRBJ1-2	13	CASSSPGESGYTF
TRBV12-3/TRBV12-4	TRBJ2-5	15	CASSLFQGTQETQYF
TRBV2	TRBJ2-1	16	CASSAGLASRYNEQFF
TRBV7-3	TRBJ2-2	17	CASSPLAGAYNTGELFF
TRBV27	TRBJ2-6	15	CASTDGSKGANVLTF
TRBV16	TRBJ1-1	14	CASSQLGGNTEAFF
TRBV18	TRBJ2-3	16	CASSETRVRGTDTQYF
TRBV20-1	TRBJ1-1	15	CSATYGTVLNTEAFF
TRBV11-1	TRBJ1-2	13	CASTSDREGGYTF
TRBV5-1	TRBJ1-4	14	CASSLKGAQEKLFF
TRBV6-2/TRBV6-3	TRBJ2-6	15	CASSYRKSGANVLTF
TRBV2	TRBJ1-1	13	CASHWTLNTEAFF